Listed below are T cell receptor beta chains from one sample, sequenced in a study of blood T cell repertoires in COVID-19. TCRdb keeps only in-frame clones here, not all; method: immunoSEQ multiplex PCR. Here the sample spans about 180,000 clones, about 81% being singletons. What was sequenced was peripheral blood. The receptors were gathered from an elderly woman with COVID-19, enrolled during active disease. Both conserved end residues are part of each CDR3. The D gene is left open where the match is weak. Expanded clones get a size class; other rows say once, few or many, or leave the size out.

CDR3nt: TGTGCCAGCAGCCGAGGACTATACAATGAGCAGTTCTTC
CDR3aa: CASSRGLYNEQFF
j_gene: TRBJ2-1
v_gene: TRBV3-1/TRBV3-2
abundance: .
d_gene: .

CDR3nt: TGTGCCAGCAGTGATAGGGACAGGAACACTGAAGCTTTCTTT
CDR3aa: CASSDRDRNTEAFF
j_gene: TRBJ1-1
v_gene: TRBV6-1
abundance: .
d_gene: TRBD1

CDR3nt: TGTGCCAGCAGTTTAAGTACAGGGGGCTTCCTCTATGGCTACACCTTC
CDR3aa: CASSLSTGGFLYGYTF
j_gene: TRBJ1-2
v_gene: TRBV28
abundance: .
d_gene: TRBD1

CDR3nt: TGTGCCAGCAGCCAGGGGGTTCATGAGCAGTTCTTC
CDR3aa: CASSQGVHEQFF
j_gene: TRBJ2-1
v_gene: TRBV7-8
abundance: .
d_gene: TRBD1

CDR3nt: TGTGCCAGCAGCCCCCGACAGGGAAACATTCAGTACTTC
CDR3aa: CASSPRQGNIQYF
j_gene: TRBJ2-4
v_gene: TRBV14
abundance: .
d_gene: TRBD1

CDR3nt: TGTGCCAGCAGCCAAGGACAGGGGGAGTATGGCTACACCTTC
CDR3aa: CASSQGQGEYGYTF
j_gene: TRBJ1-2
v_gene: TRBV3-1/TRBV3-2
abundance: once
d_gene: TRBD1

CDR3nt: TGTGCCAGCAGACCAGGGGGCCAAGAGACCCAGTACTTC
CDR3aa: CASRPGGQETQYF
j_gene: TRBJ2-5
v_gene: TRBV28
abundance: once
d_gene: TRBD1

CDR3nt: TGTGCCAGTAGTACCAGACAGGGAACTAACTATGGCTACACCTTC
CDR3aa: CASSTRQGTNYGYTF
j_gene: TRBJ1-2
v_gene: TRBV19
abundance: .
d_gene: TRBD1

CDR3nt: TGTGCCAGCAGTCCATCCACAGGGGTTGGTCAGCCCCAGCATTTT
CDR3aa: CASSPSTGVGQPQHF
j_gene: TRBJ1-5
v_gene: TRBV28
abundance: .
d_gene: TRBD1

CDR3nt: TGCGCCAGCAGCCCCAGACAGGGTAAGGACACTGAAGCTTTCTTT
CDR3aa: CASSPRQGKDTEAFF
j_gene: TRBJ1-1
v_gene: TRBV5-1
abundance: .
d_gene: TRBD1

CDR3nt: TGTGCCAGCGGTCCTGGGAGCTCCTACGAGCAGTACTTC
CDR3aa: CASGPGSSYEQYF
j_gene: TRBJ2-7
v_gene: TRBV5-8
abundance: few
d_gene: .

CDR3nt: TGCGCCAGCAGCACGGGATCCACAGATACGCAGTATTTT
CDR3aa: CASSTGSTDTQYF
j_gene: TRBJ2-3
v_gene: TRBV5-1
abundance: .
d_gene: .

CDR3nt: TGTGCCAGCAGTCCGGTCCTAGAAACCGGGACAGGGGCCCTAGGCGGCTACACCTTC
CDR3aa: CASSPVLETGTGALGGYTF
j_gene: TRBJ1-2
v_gene: TRBV28
abundance: .
d_gene: TRBD1

CDR3nt: TGTGCCAGCAGCTTAGGCAGGGGCCAGCCCCAGCATTTT
CDR3aa: CASSLGRGQPQHF
j_gene: TRBJ1-5
v_gene: TRBV7-2
abundance: .
d_gene: .

CDR3nt: TGTGCCAGCAGTTACGCGACAGGGTCGAACACTGAAGCTTTCTTT
CDR3aa: CASSYATGSNTEAFF
j_gene: TRBJ1-1
v_gene: TRBV6-6
abundance: .
d_gene: TRBD1

CDR3nt: TGTGCCAGCAGCGAGACAGGGGGCGGCTTTCATGGCTACACCTTC
CDR3aa: CASSETGGGFHGYTF
j_gene: TRBJ1-2
v_gene: TRBV9
abundance: .
d_gene: TRBD1

CDR3nt: TGCGCCAGCAGCTTGTCGGGGACTAGCGGGAGGGCAACAGATACGCAGTATTTT
CDR3aa: CASSLSGTSGRATDTQYF
j_gene: TRBJ2-3
v_gene: TRBV5-1
abundance: few
d_gene: TRBD2

CDR3nt: TGTGCCAGCAGCCCGGGAGGCGCCTACGAGCAGTACTTC
CDR3aa: CASSPGGAYEQYF
j_gene: TRBJ2-7
v_gene: TRBV7-9
abundance: few
d_gene: TRBD2

CDR3nt: TGTGCCAGCAGTTCACTCGCGGGACGAGAGACCCAGTACTTC
CDR3aa: CASSSLAGRETQYF
j_gene: TRBJ2-5
v_gene: TRBV11-3
abundance: .
d_gene: .

CDR3nt: TGTGCCAGCACGACAGGGGTACAGAATTCACCCCTCCACTTT
CDR3aa: CASTTGVQNSPLHF
j_gene: TRBJ1-6
v_gene: TRBV6-5
abundance: once
d_gene: TRBD1